A single T cell receptor (beta chain) is shown here with its context. What it binds is not known. This sample was included in a study of T-cell memory formation after mild COVID-19. Study-wide background: Among the donors, TCR clusters were largely specific to each donor. Whole-study findings and limits: Pre-infection memory already had some responding clones, implying cross-reactive memory joined. Confirmation of SARS-CoV-2 specificity was lacking for second-wave clones peaking day 37.

Each CDR3 protein gets one entry after TCRdb re-called the 5' RACE reads with MiXCR. This sample has around 310,000 distinct CDR3 sequences, with roughly 15% found just once. The CDR3 is 17 residues long. The V segment lost 4 bases and the J segment 1 base; nucleotides outside the gene matches: 12. CDR1 and CDR2 from the germline V gene are SGDLS and YYNGEE. The sample comprised PBMCs or a T cell subset sorted from them (not recorded which). This rearrangement joins TRBV9 to TRBJ2-5, with 8 bases identical to TRBD2. This TCR was sampled from a man between 18 and 35 years old who had mild COVID-19 (a few samples of this study predate the infection). Cell type and time point are not known. The CDR3 coding sequence is TGTGCCAGCAGCCCCGGCGGGGGGCTAGCGGTCCAAGAGACCCAGTACTTC. Translation gives CASSPGGGLAVQETQYF. The complete variable domain, with remaining parts taken from reference TRBV9 and TRBJ2-5, reads DSGVTQTPKHLITATGQRVTLRCSPRSGDLSVYWYQQSLDQGLQFLIQYYNGEERAKGNILERFSAQQFPDLHSELNLSSLELGDSALYFCASSPGGGLAVQETQYFGPGTRLLVL.